This is a list of T cell receptor beta chains from one sample in a study of T cells after yellow fever vaccination. TCRdb passed the 5' RACE reads through MiXCR, listing each CDR3 protein once. This table holds some 240,000 distinct CDR3 sequences, more than 3% found once. The specimen comprised CD4+ T cells sorted from PBMCs, sampled 10 days after the yellow fever booster vaccination. These receptors were obtained from a man younger than 30 who received the YFV17D yellow fever vaccine. Each CDR3 is given with its conserved first and last residue. The D gene is left open where the match is weak. Clone sizes are given selectively: once, few, many, or a class where the clone is expanded.

TRBV20-1	.	TRBJ1-3	.	TGCAGTGCTGGCAGGGCCGCGGTCGGTGGAAACACCATATATTTT	CSAGRAAVGGNTIYF
TRBV11-2	many	TRBJ2-2	TRBD2	TGTGCCAGCAGCTTATTAGCGGGCCCAAACACCGGGGAGCTGTTTTTT	CASSLLAGPNTGELFF
TRBV7-2	few	TRBJ1-6	.	TGTGCCAGCAGCCCAGGAGGGGTAGGCGGTTCACCCCTCCACTTT	CASSPGGVGGSPLHF
TRBV4-1	few	TRBJ2-7	.	TGCGCCAGCAGCCAAATCGGACTGGCAGGCGACGAGCAGTACTTC	CASSQIGLAGDEQYF
TRBV7-2	.	TRBJ2-1	.	TGTGCCAGCACCAGACTATTCAATGAGCAGTTCTTC	CASTRLFNEQFF
TRBV10-3	many	TRBJ2-5	.	TGTGCCATCACCGAGGACCCCACCCAGACCCAGTACTTC	CAITEDPTQTQYF
TRBV5-6	many	TRBJ2-1	.	TGTGCCAGCAGCTTTCTGGACGGTACCAATGAGCAGTTCTTC	CASSFLDGTNEQFF
TRBV14	many	TRBJ2-1	.	TGTGCCAGCAGCCAAGAGTCCAATGAGCAGTTCTTC	CASSQESNEQFF
TRBV7-6	many	TRBJ2-6	TRBD1	TGTGCCAGCAGCTTGAGGGTGTTTGGTCCGGGACAGAAATCCTCTGGGGCCAACGTCCTGACTTTC	CASSLRVFGPGQKSSGANVLTF
TRBV5-1	many	TRBJ2-1	TRBD1	TGCGCCAGCAGCGGGTCGGGACAGGGTTACAATGAGCAGTTCTTC	CASSGSGQGYNEQFF
TRBV29-1	many	TRBJ2-1	TRBD2	TGCAGCGTTGCCCATAGGCTAGCGGAGGCCAATGAGCAGTTCTTC	CSVAHRLAEANEQFF
TRBV27	many	TRBJ1-5	.	TGTGCCACCAGTTTACTCGTCGGAAATCAGCCCCAGCATTTT	CATSLLVGNQPQHF
TRBV4-2	many	TRBJ2-3	TRBD2	TGTGCCAGCAGCCAAGGGACTAGCGGCAGCACAGATACGCAGTATTTT	CASSQGTSGSTDTQYF
TRBV5-6	.	TRBJ2-6	TRBD1	TGTGCCAGCAGACCAACAGGGGCGCGAGGGGCCAACGTCCTGACTTTC	CASRPTGARGANVLTF
TRBV7-3	many	TRBJ2-3	.	TGTGCCAGCAGCTCCAATTGGGATACGCAGTATTTT	CASSSNWDTQYF
TRBV12-3/TRBV12-4	many	TRBJ1-1	.	TGTGCCAGCAGTTTAGACCAGGGGAACACTGAAGCTTTCTTT	CASSLDQGNTEAFF
TRBV6-6	.	TRBJ1-5	.	TGTGCCAGCAGTTACTCTGATCAGCCCCAGCATTTT	CASSYSDQPQHF
TRBV5-1	many	TRBJ1-1	.	TGCGCCAGCACCCCCGGGACGCCAAAGAACACTGAAGCTTTCTTT	CASTPGTPKNTEAFF
TRBV6-6	many	TRBJ2-4	TRBD1	TGTGCCAGCACTGGGACAGGTCAAAACATTCAGTACTTC	CASTGTGQNIQYF
TRBV6-6	many	TRBJ1-5	.	TGTGCCAGCGGCCATCAGCCCCAGCATTTT	CASGHQPQHF
TRBV6-1	few	TRBJ2-7	.	TGTGCCAGCAGTATGGGACCTCGGTACGAGCAGTACTTC	CASSMGPRYEQYF
TRBV20-1	few	TRBJ2-5	.	TGCAGTGCTAGCCGAGGGGGAGTTTTCGAGACCCAGTACTTC	CSASRGGVFETQYF
TRBV5-1	medium-sized	TRBJ1-6	.	TGCGCCAGCAGCTTGGGGGCGTCTTACAATTCACCCCTCCACTTT	CASSLGASYNSPLHF
TRBV7-7	few	TRBJ2-3	.	TGTGCCAGCAGCTTAAGTGGGGCCCCGTCAGATACGCAGTATTTT	CASSLSGAPSDTQYF
TRBV20-1	many	TRBJ2-1	TRBD2	TGCAGTGCTCCCTTAGCGGGGGGTCTCCTGGGTGAGCAGTTCTTC	CSAPLAGGLLGEQFF
TRBV2	few	TRBJ1-1	.	TGTGCCAGCAGTGCCGGCCGTCAAGCTTTCTTT	CASSAGRQAFF
TRBV6-5	many	TRBJ2-3	TRBD1	TGTGCCAGCAGTAGGACAGGGGTGCTACGCACAGATACGCAGTATTTT	CASSRTGVLRTDTQYF
TRBV7-8	many	TRBJ1-3	.	TGTGCCAGCACCCAATTAACCGCGGCCGGGCCTGGAAACACCATATATTTT	CASTQLTAAGPGNTIYF
TRBV9	many	TRBJ1-1	.	TGTGCCAGCAGCCGTACCGTAGTGGCTTGGGGCACTGAAGCTTTCTTT	CASSRTVVAWGTEAFF
TRBV2	few	TRBJ2-3	.	TGTGCCAGCACCAACCCGCCTAGCATCGGCACAGATACGCAGTATTTT	CASTNPPSIGTDTQYF
TRBV7-2	few	TRBJ1-6	TRBD1	TGTGCCAGCAGCTTAGCAATAGACAGGGGGCATAATTCACCCCTCCACTTT	CASSLAIDRGHNSPLHF
TRBV7-3	few	TRBJ2-1	.	TGTGCCAGCAGCACCGGGGCTAGGGCCTACAATGAGCAGTTCTTC	CASSTGARAYNEQFF
TRBV5-1	few	TRBJ1-4	.	TGCGCCAGCAGCTTGGCAGGGGAAACTAATGAAAAACTGTTTTTT	CASSLAGETNEKLFF
TRBV7-6	many	TRBJ2-5	.	TGTGCCAGCAGCCGAGTTTTATGGGAGACCCAGTACTTC	CASSRVLWETQYF
TRBV7-2	.	TRBJ2-1	TRBD2	TGTGCCAGCAGCTTAATGTCGGGGGGGGCCACCTACAATGAGCAGTTCTTC	CASSLMSGGATYNEQFF
TRBV19	few	TRBJ1-1	.	TGTGCCAGTAGTGCACAGGGTACCGCTGAAGCTTTCTTT	CASSAQGTAEAFF
TRBV10-2	many	TRBJ2-5	.	TGCGCCAGCAGTGTCGGGGAGATGGAGACCCAGTACTTC	CASSVGEMETQYF
TRBV5-1	few	TRBJ1-6	.	TGCGCCAGCAGCTCTACAAGCTCCTATAATTCACCCCTCCACTTT	CASSSTSSYNSPLHF
TRBV7-3	.	TRBJ2-3	TRBD2	TGTGCCAGCAGCTTAAGACTAGCGGGGTCCACAGATACGCAGTATTTT	CASSLRLAGSTDTQYF
TRBV5-1	many	TRBJ1-1	.	TGCGCCAGCAGTTTAAGGGCAGGCGTAAGCATGAACACTGAAGCTTTCTTT	CASSLRAGVSMNTEAFF
TRBV5-1	many	TRBJ2-3	TRBD2	TGCGCCAGCAGCCACAGAACTGGACTAGCGGGGGGGGCCGATACGCAGTATTTT	CASSHRTGLAGGADTQYF
TRBV20-1	many	TRBJ2-7	.	TGCAGTGCTAGAGATCTGACCCACGAGCAGTACTTC	CSARDLTHEQYF
TRBV4-2	many	TRBJ2-3	.	TGTGCCAGCAGCCAAGAGAGCGGTCAGGGGGGGACAGATACGCAGTATTTT	CASSQESGQGGTDTQYF
TRBV6-2/TRBV6-3	many	TRBJ2-2	.	TGTGCCAGTTCCCGAGGAGGGATGGCGAACACCGGGGAGCTGTTTTTT	CASSRGGMANTGELFF
TRBV6-1	.	TRBJ2-7	.	TGTGCCAGCAGAGAGGACGGGGCCTACGAGCAGTACTTC	CASREDGAYEQYF
TRBV6-5	many	TRBJ2-7	.	TGTGCCAGCAGTTACGAACAGGCTATGAAGCAGTACTTC	CASSYEQAMKQYF
TRBV6-6	many	TRBJ2-3	.	TGTGCCAGCAACAAGGGGAGAGGGCCGGACGATACGCAGTATTTT	CASNKGRGPDDTQYF
TRBV20-1	.	TRBJ1-1	TRBD1	TGCAGTGCTGTCTCAGGGGGCCCCTACACTGAAGCTTTCTTT	CSAVSGGPYTEAFF
TRBV7-6	many	TRBJ2-2	.	TGTGCCAGCAGCCACAGGAACACCGGGGAGCTGTTTTTT	CASSHRNTGELFF
TRBV6-5	many	TRBJ2-5	TRBD2	TGTGCCAGCAGGATAGCGGGGACCCACCAAGAGACCCAGTACTTC	CASRIAGTHQETQYF